The subject of this entry is one T cell receptor beta chain. Its antigen remains unknown. The CDR3 is 13 amino acids. The germline V gene has CDR1 MNHEY and CDR2 SVGAGI. Trimming removed 6 bases at V and 9 bases at J, with 12 bases between. The table came from immunoSEQ multiplex PCR; TCRdb's copy has only in-frame clones and leaves some out. Counted here are tens of thousands of clones, about three quarters occurring once; the ten biggest clones make up about 18%. The entry originates in a study of vaccination effects on CD4 cells after COVID-19. Antigen-specific CD4+ T cells were expanded with viral peptide pools in the ViraFEST assay before sequencing. CD4+ T cells were isolated after around ten days of culture. This individual tested PCR-positive for SARS-CoV-2 infection between March and December 2020.

Sequences were derived from CD4+ T cells from PBMCs cultured with HCoV-NL63 spike peptides, sampled before COVID-19 vaccination. The chain links TRBV6-5 to TRBJ1-6; D unclear. This sequence originates from a human donor who had a prior SARS-CoV-2 infection. The CDR3 protein is CASSPQHLSPLHF. CDR3 nucleotide sequence: TGTGCCAGCAGCCCGCAACACCTTTCACCCCTCCACTTT.